This is a list of T cell receptor beta chains from one sample in a study of circulating CD8 cells and anti-PD-1 response in melanoma. In TCRdb, the reads were re-called with MiXCR into one record per CDR3 protein. The sample holds about 1,200 distinct CDR3 sequences; roughly 9.8% are singletons and the top ten take 14%. This specimen consisted of CD8+ T cells from PBMCs, obtained at baseline or after one month of anti-PD-1 therapy (not recorded which). The receptors stem from a human donor with melanoma. Each CDR3 is given with its conserved first and last residue. The order of the fields is CDR3 DNA, CDR3 protein, D gene, J gene, V gene, clone size. A D gene is named only where the DNA matches it firmly. Not every row has a clone size; where given, it reads once, few, many or a size class.

TGTGCCAGCAGTTTATGGGCTAGCGGGGCTAACGAGCAGTACTTC	CASSLWASGANEQYF	TRBD2	TRBJ2-7	TRBV27	large
TGTGCCAGCAGCGGGCTAAGGGCCTACAATGAGCAGTTCTTC	CASSGLRAYNEQFF	-	TRBJ2-1	TRBV7-9	-
TGTGCCAGTAGTATACAGGGTGAGAGCACAGATACGCAGTATTTT	CASSIQGESTDTQYF	-	TRBJ2-3	TRBV19	medium-sized
TGTGCCAGCAGTTTGACAGGGGCCCTCACCTACAATGAGCAGTTCTTC	CASSLTGALTYNEQFF	TRBD1	TRBJ2-1	TRBV25-1	-
TGTGCCAGCAGCCCTGCGGGGGAGCAGTACTTC	CASSPAGEQYF	-	TRBJ2-7	TRBV2	large
TGTGCCAGCACCCCCGGGACAGGGAGTTTAAGGACTGAAGCTTTCTTT	CASTPGTGSLRTEAFF	TRBD1	TRBJ1-1	TRBV12-3/TRBV12-4	medium-sized
TGTGCCAGCAGCCAACCCCCTCAGGGTTTCGGCACAGATACGCAGTATTTT	CASSQPPQGFGTDTQYF	-	TRBJ2-3	TRBV27	large
TGTGCCAGCAGCACGCGGGGGGCGTCCTACGAGCAGTACTTC	CASSTRGASYEQYF	TRBD2	TRBJ2-7	TRBV7-2	medium-sized
TGTGCCAGCAGTTTATCGGGCAGCAGGGGCTACACCTTC	CASSLSGSRGYTF	-	TRBJ1-2	TRBV27	few
TGTGCCAGTAGTATTGGGGGCTCCTACGATGAGCAGTTCTTC	CASSIGGSYDEQFF	-	TRBJ2-1	TRBV19	few
TGTGCCAGCAGTGAAGATGGACAGTCATACGAGCAGTACTTC	CASSEDGQSYEQYF	-	TRBJ2-7	TRBV2	large
TGTGCCAGCAGCTTAGGACTAGCGGGGGGGCAGGACCAAGAGACCCAGTACTTC	CASSLGLAGGQDQETQYF	TRBD2	TRBJ2-5	TRBV7-2	-
TGTGCCAGCAGTTTATCGGGTATCACAGATACGCAGTATTTT	CASSLSGITDTQYF	-	TRBJ2-3	TRBV27	large
TGCGCCAGCAGCCCCCGGCAGGGGGCTTACGAGCAGTACTTC	CASSPRQGAYEQYF	TRBD1	TRBJ2-7	TRBV4-3	medium-sized
TGTGCCAGTAGTCCGGGACTAGCGGGCGGTAATGAGCAGTTCTTC	CASSPGLAGGNEQFF	TRBD2	TRBJ2-1	TRBV19	few
TGTGCCAGCAGCGTAGACGCTAGCGGGGGCATAGATACGCAGTATTTT	CASSVDASGGIDTQYF	TRBD2	TRBJ2-3	TRBV9	medium-sized
TGTGCCAGCAGTTCAACACAGGGGAGCTCCTACGAGCAGTACTTC	CASSSTQGSSYEQYF	TRBD1	TRBJ2-7	TRBV27	large
TGTGCCAGTAGTATAGTGAACACCGGGGAGCTGTTTTTT	CASSIVNTGELFF	-	TRBJ2-2	TRBV19	medium-sized
TGTGCCAGCAGTTTATCGGGCACCACAGATACGCAGTATTTT	CASSLSGTTDTQYF	-	TRBJ2-3	TRBV27	large
TGTGCCAGCGAGTCGGTGACAGGTAGCACAGATACGCAGTATTTT	CASESVTGSTDTQYF	-	TRBJ2-3	TRBV7-2	large
TGTGCCAGCAGCCCTTCCGGGGCCTTACCTAGCACAGATACGCAGTATTTT	CASSPSGALPSTDTQYF	-	TRBJ2-3	TRBV5-5	large
TGTGCCAGCAGTCAACTCGGGACTAGCGGCACAGATACGCAGTATTTT	CASSQLGTSGTDTQYF	TRBD2	TRBJ2-3	TRBV7-3	medium-sized
TGTGCCAGCAGCCTAGGGATCGGGACAGACTACGAGCAGTACTTC	CASSLGIGTDYEQYF	TRBD1	TRBJ2-7	TRBV7-9	-
TGTGCCAGCAGCACCCCCGGCAGAGAGACCCAGTACTTC	CASSTPGRETQYF	-	TRBJ2-5	TRBV12-3/TRBV12-4	large
TGTGCTGCAGGTCTTAGCGGTAGCGCAGATACGCAGTATTTT	CAAGLSGSADTQYF	-	TRBJ2-3	TRBV27	-
TGTGCCAGCAGTCCTACAGGGCAGGAGACCCAGTACTTC	CASSPTGQETQYF	-	TRBJ2-5	TRBV12-3/TRBV12-4	few
TGTGCCACCAGGGCGCCGGACAGTAGTGTGAACACCGGGGAGCTGTTTTTT	CATRAPDSSVNTGELFF	-	TRBJ2-2	TRBV24-1	large
TGTGCCAGCACCTTTGGGGTTTTGAACACTGAAGCTTTCTTT	CASTFGVLNTEAFF	-	TRBJ1-1	TRBV6-1	medium-sized
TGTGCCAGCAGAACCGGGACGGATCCTAATTGGGAGACCCAGTACTTC	CASRTGTDPNWETQYF	-	TRBJ2-5	TRBV12-3/TRBV12-4	medium-sized
TGCAGTGCTAGAGAAGACGCCAGGGGGATAAGTCAGCCCCAGCATTTT	CSAREDARGISQPQHF	TRBD1	TRBJ1-5	TRBV20-1	medium-sized
TGTGCCAGCAGTATTGTCCTAGCGGGGGGGCCGGCAGATACGCAGTATTTT	CASSIVLAGGPADTQYF	TRBD2	TRBJ2-3	TRBV19	few
TGTGCCAGCAGCATGGAATCGCTAGCGGGGGAGACCCAGTACTTC	CASSMESLAGETQYF	TRBD2	TRBJ2-5	TRBV5-4	few
TGTGCCAGCAGTACGGGACAGATTGCCTACGAGCAGTACTTC	CASSTGQIAYEQYF	TRBD1	TRBJ2-7	TRBV27	medium-sized
TGCAGTGCCCAATCCCCAGCGGTGTCCTACAATGAGCAGTTCTTC	CSAQSPAVSYNEQFF	-	TRBJ2-1	TRBV20-1	medium-sized
TGTGCCAGCAGCCTCACTAGCGGGGGGGCCGCAGATACGCAGTATTTT	CASSLTSGGAADTQYF	TRBD2	TRBJ2-3	TRBV7-9	medium-sized
TGTGCCAGCAGTTTAGGCCTACAGGGTAGGGTTACGCAGTATTTT	CASSLGLQGRVTQYF	-	TRBJ2-3	TRBV27	medium-sized
TGTGCCAGTAGTACGTTAATCTCTGGAAACACCATATATTTT	CASSTLISGNTIYF	-	TRBJ1-3	TRBV19	medium-sized
TGTGCCAGCAGCTTGACCAGCACAGATACGCAGTATTTT	CASSLTSTDTQYF	-	TRBJ2-3	TRBV5-4	medium-sized
TGTGCCAGCAGTTCCATACGGACAGGGAGGGAGCAGTACTTC	CASSSIRTGREQYF	TRBD1	TRBJ2-7	TRBV28	-
TGTGCCAGCAAGTCGTACAATGAGCAGTTCTTC	CASKSYNEQFF	-	TRBJ2-1	TRBV6-5	medium-sized
TGTGCCAGCAGCAAGCGGGGGGGCTACGAGCAGTACTTC	CASSKRGGYEQYF	TRBD2	TRBJ2-7	TRBV13	large
TGTGCCAGCAAGGTCTTGGTGAACACTGAAGCTTTCTTT	CASKVLVNTEAFF	-	TRBJ1-1	TRBV2	medium-sized
TGTGCCAGCAACACCCACCGGGACAGGGTAAGCCTCAACACTGAAGCTTTCTTT	CASNTHRDRVSLNTEAFF	TRBD1	TRBJ1-1	TRBV27	medium-sized
TGTGCCAGCAGTTCCCCCACCGGGACACCAGACACTGAAGCTTTCTTT	CASSSPTGTPDTEAFF	-	TRBJ1-1	TRBV6-2/TRBV6-3	medium-sized